These T cell receptor beta chains were read from a single sample in a study of T cell clusters in autoimmune cytopenias. TCRdb reprocessed the multiplex PCR reads; each CDR3 protein has one entry and no DNA is given. In all, the sample yields more than 500 distinct CDR3 sequences. A further study also used this sample, focusing on T cell repertoires in aging, cancer and after chemotherapy.

Specimen: peripheral blood. These receptors originate from a human donor with chronic lymphocytic leukemia. Both conserved end residues are part of each CDR3. Fields, in order: V gene, J gene, clone size, CDR3 protein. Only part of the rows carry a size: once, few, many, or a class if the clone is expanded.

TRBV7-6	TRBJ2-5	large	CASSLALAGETQYF
TRBV28	TRBJ2-3	.	CASTTLTSGSTDTQYF
TRBV28	TRBJ2-1	medium-sized	CASSLSEPNGEQFF
TRBV14	TRBJ2-1	medium-sized	CASSAGTSFAEQFF
TRBV6-6	TRBJ2-3	large	CASSGYADTQYF
TRBV11-2	TRBJ1-5	medium-sized	CASSLDAGDQPQHF
TRBV14	TRBJ2-5	medium-sized	CASSRTLAGEETQYF
TRBV5-5	TRBJ1-3	medium-sized	CASSLARAVGNTIYF
TRBV6-4	TRBJ2-1	large	CASSVESSGSDEQFF
TRBV13	TRBJ2-7	.	CASSLFRGSSYEQYF
TRBV7-9	TRBJ2-4	medium-sized	CASSYQRRDGLAKNIQYF
TRBV7-2	TRBJ1-1	.	CASSEYLSGREAFF
TRBV21-1	TRBJ2-3	medium-sized	CASSKGRPKLQGFTAQYF
TRBV18	TRBJ1-3	medium-sized	CASSPGGPGNTIYF
TRBV6-6	TRBJ1-5	large	CASRGQGPQHF
TRBV24-1	TRBJ2-1	large	CATSAAREQFF
TRBV20-1	TRBJ1-1	medium-sized	CSANPGTGVLGTEAFF
TRBV28	TRBJ2-5	.	CASLQGVGETQYF
TRBV5-1	TRBJ2-5	medium-sized	CASSFDLPETQYF